The source of this T cell receptor beta chain is a study of blood T cell repertoires in COVID-19. Study background: Samples of COVID-19 (acute and convalescent) were obtained from the United States, Italy and Spain.

Here immunoSEQ multiplex PCR was the method, and the copy in TCRdb shows in-frame clones only, minus some. This table has more than 200,000 clones, around 89% appearing once. Cohort 3 donors were reported recovered after two negative PCRs, clearance, or symptom resolution. The specimen was PBMCs or T cells enriched from blood (not recorded which). This TCR was sampled from a woman in her twenties or thirties who had recovered from COVID-19.

The CDR3 region is CASSLVGQGPSYEQYF. CDR3 DNA: TGTGCCAGCAGCTTAGTAGGTCAGGGGCCGTCCTACGAGCAGTACTTC. The chain joins TRBV7-6 to TRBJ2-7; a weak D match, TRBD1 (6 bases). With 1 base removed from V and 1 base from J, the gap between germline ends came to 14 bases. This CDR3 is built from 16 residues. Germline lookup yields CDR1 SGHVS and CDR2 FNYEAQ.